What follows are 30 T cell receptor beta chains derived from one specimen sequenced in a study of T cell clonality in common variable immunodeficiency. Generated by immunoSEQ multiplex PCR, the TCRdb table keeps only in-frame clones and is missing some. The sample is made up of under 40,000 clones, none counted only once. What was sequenced was peripheral blood mononuclear cells. Receptor source: a person aged 18 to 70 in good health.

The sample holds many counts of this clone. The read ends 3 residues before the CDR3 terminus; that terminus is restored from the germline J gene. The chain carries TRBV10-3 and TRBJ2-7; unclear D gene. The V gene lost 0 bases and the J gene lost 0 bases, with 3 bases spanning the gap. Germline V lookup: CDR1 ENHRY, CDR2 SYGVKD. This CDR3 comprises 13 residues. CDR3: CAISESSSYEQYF. The DNA read from the CDR3 is TGTGCCATCAGTGAGTCTAGCTCCTACGAG.

This clone was observed many times. The read is 3 residues too short to cover the CDR3 end, so that end is filled in from the germline J gene. This chain connects TRBV18 to TRBJ2-1, with 11 bases lining up with TRBD2. Germline V gene sequence: CDR1 KGHSH, CDR2 LQKENI. The CDR3 is 16 residues long. With 5 bases clipped from V and 0 bases from J, the junction kept 3 bases outside the gene matches. CDR3 DNA, as far as it was read: TGTGCCAGCTCAGCCGGGACTAGCGGCTCCTACAATGAG. Translation: CASSAGTSGSYNE. The complete CDR3 reads CASSAGTSGSYNEQFF.

In this sample, this clone turned up many times. The CDR3 goes on 3 residues after the read ends, and that part is filled in from the germline J gene. V and J are TRBV18 and TRBJ1-1; D may be TRBD1 (6 bases). This CDR3 spans 14 amino acids. CDR1 and CDR2 (germline): KGHSH, LQKENI. V lost 3 bases to trimming and J lost 2 bases, with 10 bases between them. The CDR3 DNA, read in part, is TGTGCCAGCTCACCCTGGACAGACAACACTGAA. Translated, it gives CASSPWTDNTE. The entire CDR3 sequence reads CASSPWTDNTEAFF.

This clone was detected ten times or more. The read comes to an end 3 residues before the CDR3 does, leaving the germline J gene to fill in the end. The chain has TRBV9 and TRBJ2-7, with no clear D. V lost 0 bases, J lost 0 bases, and 10 bases lay in between. This CDR3 is built from 15 residues. Germline CDR1 SGDLS, CDR2 YYNGEE. CDR3 region: CASSVEGGSSYEQYF. The part of the CDR3 DNA that was read is TGTGCCAGCAGCGTAGAGGGTGGCAGCTCCTACGAG.

Concerning this clone itself: The read halts 3 residues ahead of the CDR3 end, with the missing end drawn from the germline J gene. This chain joins TRBV11-2 and TRBJ2-7; maybe TRBD1 (5 bases). CDR3 length: 14 amino acids. In germline, CDR1 is SGHAT, CDR2 FQNNGV. V lost 0 bases and J lost 6, with 12 bases in between. CDR3 region: CASSLDRGVGEQYF. The sequenced CDR3 bases are TGTGCCAGCAGCTTAGATAGGGGTGTTGGCGAG.

This clone was seen many times. The junction and the germline gene differ at one end; a read error may be behind it. The read halts 3 residues ahead of the CDR3 end, with the missing end drawn from the germline J gene. The V and J genes are TRBV20-1 and TRBJ1-3; possible D gene TRBD1, 5 bases. The germline V gene has CDR1 DFQATT and CDR2 SNEGSKA (reference sequence). This CDR3 is 15 amino acids long. The DNA read from the CDR3 is TGCAGTGCTAGAGATCCGGGGGTGGCTGGAAGCACC. Amino acid sequence: CSARDPGVAGST. The whole CDR3 is CSARDPGVAGSTIYF.

This clone was detected ten times or more. With the read ending 3 residues before the CDR3 end, the germline J gene is used to fill in that end. V usage is TRBV19 and J usage is TRBJ1-1, with a tentative D call TRBD1 (5 bases). There are 15 residues in the CDR3. Trimming shortened V by 4 bases and J by 0 bases, and 12 bases separated the two germline ends. The germline CDR1 and CDR2 sequences are LNHDA and SQIVND (reference sequence). The CDR3 DNA, read in part, is TGTGCCAGTAGTAGCAGGGCCCTCATGAACACTGAA. Its translation: CASSSRALMNTE. The entire CDR3 sequence reads CASSSRALMNTEAFF. The whole variable domain, filled in from reference TRBV19 and TRBJ1-1, reads DGGITQSPKYLFRKEGQNVTLSCEQNLNHDAMYWYRQDPGQGLRLIYYSQIVNDFQKGDIAEGYSVSREKKESFPLTVTSAQKNPTAFYLCASSSRALMNTEAFFGQGTRLTVV.

This clone was counted ten times or more. Sequencing ends 3 residues short of the CDR3 end; the germline J gene provides the rest. The chain recombines TRBV19 with TRBJ2-5; possible D gene TRBD1, 6 bases. V was trimmed by 4 bases and J by 4 bases, leaving 13 bases between them. This CDR3 spans 14 amino acids. Germline V gene sequence: CDR1 LNHDA, CDR2 SQIVND (reference sequence). Incomplete CDR3 DNA: TGTGCCAGTAGTACACTTTTCAGGGGAGAGACC. Translation: CASSTLFRGET. The complete CDR3 reads CASSTLFRGETQYF.

This clone was recorded many times. The read comes to an end 3 residues before the CDR3 does, leaving the germline J gene to fill in the end. J is TRBJ2-5 and V is TRBV20-1; D gene uncertain. The CDR3 length is 11 residues. V shed 6 bases and J shed 5 bases, with 10 bases lying between them. Germline V lookup: CDR1 DFQATT, CDR2 SNEGSKA (reference sequence). CDR3 DNA (partial): TGCAGTGCATCCAGCGTGGAGACC. This translates into CSASSVET. The whole CDR3 is CSASSVETQYF.

Many counts were recorded for this clone. The DNA ends 3 residues before the CDR3 does, and the rest of the CDR3 is filled in from the germline J gene. This chain uses TRBV2 with TRBJ2-7; D is tentatively TRBD1 or TRBD2 (5 bases each). The CDR3 extends over 13 amino acids. Germline loops: CDR1 SNHLY, CDR2 FYNNEI. V lost 5 bases and J 4 bases, leaving 12 bases between the germline ends. Incomplete CDR3 DNA: TGTGCCAGCAGTTGGGAGCAGGGTTACGAG. This sequence encodes CASSWEQGYE. The CDR3 as a whole reads CASSWEQGYEQYF.

This clone has a handful of counts. The read halts 3 residues ahead of the CDR3 end, with the missing end drawn from the germline J gene. The V and J genes are TRBV6-1 and TRBJ2-6; TRBD2 agrees at 7 bases. CDR1 and CDR2 from the germline V gene are MNHNS and SASEGT. The CDR3 length is 17 residues. The V gene end was trimmed by 1 base and the J gene end by 0 bases; junction bases not matched to a gene: 3. The DNA read from the CDR3 is TGTGCCAGCAGTGAAGTAGGGACTACCTCTGGGGCCAACGTC. Translated: CASSEVGTTSGANV. The full CDR3 sequence reads CASSEVGTTSGANVLTF.

The table lists this clone with many counts. Sequencing ends 3 residues short of the CDR3 end; the germline J gene provides the rest. V usage is TRBV20-1 and J usage is TRBJ2-7; possible D gene TRBD1, 6 bases. In germline, CDR1 is DFQATT, CDR2 SNEGSKA (reference sequence). This CDR3 region has 15 residues. Trimming removed 0 bases at V and 2 bases at J, with 14 bases between. The CDR3 bases that were read are TGCAGTGCTAGAGATTTCGGGACATCCACCTACGAG. Amino acid sequence: CSARDFGTSTYE. The entire CDR3 protein reads CSARDFGTSTYEQYF.

This clone was found many times. The CDR3 end falls 3 residues outside the read, so it is completed with the germline J gene. The chain links TRBV7-2 to TRBJ1-1; TRBD1 is a possible D gene (5 bases). Germline assignment: CDR1 SGHTA and CDR2 FQGNSA. Trimming removed 2 bases from V and 7 bases from J, with 11 bases in between. The length of the CDR3 is 13 residues. The CDR3 is CASSLRGGGEAFF. CDR3 bases read: TGTGCCAGCAGCTTACGGGGCGGGGGTGAA.

This clone was detected ten times or more. The CDR3 end falls 3 residues outside the read, so it is completed with the germline J gene. This chain uses TRBV18 with TRBJ2-7, with 8 bases identical to TRBD1. The J segment lost 5 bases and the V segment lost 6 bases, leaving 12 bases of the junction unmatched. This CDR3 spans 15 amino acids. CDR1 is KGHSH, CDR2 LQKENI, per germline. CDR3 bases read: TGTGCCAGCTCTGTCTCCGGGACAGGCAACCACGAG. Its translation: CASSVSGTGNHE. The entire CDR3 protein reads CASSVSGTGNHEQYF.

Comments on this clone: Coverage ceases 3 residues before the CDR3 finishes, and the germline J gene fills in the end. The V call is TRBV7-9, the J call TRBJ1-2; D is unresolved. V was shortened by 4 bases and J by 4 bases, with 4 bases between the two germline ends. Germline values: CDR1 SEHNR, CDR2 FQNEAQ (reference sequence). This CDR3 has 11 amino acids. This CDR3 is CASSSLYGYTF. The CDR3 bases that were read are TGTGCCAGCAGCTCCCTCTATGGC.

This clone occurred many times. The CDR3 loop reads CASSLAGLDEQFF. CDR3 DNA (partial): TGTGCCAGCAGCTTGGCGGGACTCGATGAG. The chain uses TRBV7-9 and TRBJ2-1, with D perhaps TRBD2 (6 bases). The read ends 3 residues early relative to the CDR3; the germline J gene fills the gap. V gave up 3 bases and J gave up 8 bases, with 11 bases separating them. Germline V gene sequence: CDR1 SEHNR, CDR2 FQNEAQ (reference sequence). This CDR3 region has 13 residues.

This clone came up many times. The read finishes 3 residues shy of the CDR3 end, and the germline J gene is used to complete it. The chain joins TRBV19 to TRBJ2-2; TRBD1 is a possible D gene (5 bases). Germline CDR1 and CDR2: LNHDA and SQIVND (reference sequence). V shed 5 bases and J shed 0 bases, with 10 bases lying between them. The CDR3 loop spans 15 amino acids. CDR3 protein: CASSPRTTNTGELFF. The part of the CDR3 DNA that was read is TGTGCCAGTAGTCCCAGGACAACGAACACCGGGGAG.

Ten or more counts support this clone. The CDR3 extends 3 residues past the end of the read, so its final part is completed from the germline J gene. The chain is built from TRBV5-1 and TRBJ2-1, with 8 bases fitting TRBD1. Trimming took 4 bases from V and 0 from J; bases not matched to a gene: 3. This CDR3 spans 15 amino acids. Germline V gene data show CDR1 as SGHRS and CDR2 as YFSETQ. The CDR3 spells CASSSTGGSYNEQFF. The sequenced part of the CDR3 DNA is TGCGCCAGCAGCAGTACAGGGGGCTCCTACAATGAG.

At least ten counts were recorded for this clone. The CDR3 is cut off 3 residues early in the read; its end comes from the germline J gene. The chain has TRBV19 and TRBJ1-4; D remains ambiguous. This CDR3 contains 16 residues. Germline assignment: CDR1 LNHDA and CDR2 SQIVND (reference sequence). V was clipped by 3 bases and J by 0 bases, with 11 bases between them. The covered CDR3 bases are TGTGCCAGTAGTATTGGAGGCGGAGCAACTAATGAAAAA. Residues: CASSIGGGATNEK. The full CDR3 protein reads CASSIGGGATNEKLFF.

At least ten counts were recorded for this clone. The CDR3 end falls 3 residues outside the read, so it is completed with the germline J gene. The V gene is TRBV5-1, the J gene TRBJ2-2; TRBD2 agrees at 9 bases. Germline V gene lookup returns CDR1 SGHRS and CDR2 YFSETQ. J gave up 0 bases and V 6 bases, and 6 bases lay outside the gene matches. The CDR3 runs 16 residues. The CDR3 spells CASTPVAGANTGELFF. The DNA read from the CDR3 is TGCGCCAGCACCCCCGTAGCGGGAGCGAACACCGGGGAG.

This clone has ten or more counts. Read sequence stops 3 residues before the CDR3 end, and the germline J gene provides the missing end. This chain uses TRBV19 with TRBJ1-4; 9 bases are a match to TRBD1. The ends lost 6 bases at V and 7 bases at J; junction bases unmatched: 6. This CDR3 is 14 amino acids long. Germline-derived CDR1 and CDR2 are LNHDA and SQIVND (reference sequence). Partial CDR3 DNA: TGTGCCAGTAGGGAGACAGGGGGGGGTGAAAAA. Amino acids: CASRETGGGEK. The entire CDR3 sequence reads CASRETGGGEKLFF.

This clone showed up just a few times. The observed sequence ends 3 residues before the CDR3 terminus, with the missing tail filled in from the germline J gene. The chain uses TRBV10-2 and TRBJ2-7; the D is unclear. Trimming stripped 0 bases from V and 0 bases from J, with 3 bases between. Germline V CDR1 and CDR2: WSHSY, SAAADI. The CDR3 length is 13 residues. The CDR3 is CASSESRSYEQYF. CDR3 bases read: TGCGCCAGCAGTGAGTCTCGCTCCTACGAG.

The sample holds many counts of this clone. The sequence runs out 3 residues before the end of the CDR3; the remainder is reconstructed from the germline J gene. The rearrangement joins TRBV18 to TRBJ1-5; the D gene is possibly TRBD1 (6 bases). CDR1 is KGHSH, CDR2 LQKENI, per germline. V lost 3 bases to trimming and J lost 5 bases, with 8 bases between them. This CDR3 contains 13 residues. The sequenced CDR3 bases are TGTGCCAGCTCACCGGACAGTCATCAGCCC. As protein: CASSPDSHQP. The full CDR3 reads CASSPDSHQPQHF.

This clone was seen repeatedly, ten times or more. Read coverage stops 3 residues before the CDR3 terminus; the germline J gene supplies the remainder. The chain joins TRBV30 to TRBJ2-5; 13 bases align to TRBD2. Trimming took 2 bases from V and 4 from J; bases not matched to a gene: 4. Per germline, CDR1 GTSNPN and CDR2 SVGIG (reference sequence). The CDR3 has 15 residues. CDR3: CAWSTGLAGVETQYF. The part of the CDR3 DNA that was read is TGTGCCTGGAGTACTGGACTAGCGGGAGTAGAGACC.

This clone was seen ten or more times. The read finishes 3 residues shy of the CDR3 end, and the germline J gene is used to complete it. J is TRBJ1-1 and V is TRBV20-1, with 8 positions matching TRBD1. Germline lookup yields CDR1 DFQATT and CDR2 SNEGSKA (reference sequence). This CDR3 contains 15 residues. After removal of 0 bases from V and 4 bases from J, the junction contained 7 bases not matched to a gene. The CDR3 region is CSAREGTGRSTEAFF. The DNA read from the CDR3 is TGCAGTGCTAGAGAGGGGACAGGTCGGAGCACTGAA.

This clone was found many times. Read sequence stops 3 residues before the CDR3 end, and the germline J gene provides the missing end. The chain combines TRBV6-1 with TRBJ1-3, with D perhaps TRBD1 (6 bases). There are 16 residues in the CDR3. Per the germline V gene, CDR1 is MNHNS and CDR2 is SASEGT. V lost 4 bases and J lost 0, with 13 bases in between. The sequenced CDR3 bases are TGTGCCAGCAGTGGTTACAGGGTAAACTCTGGAAACACC. Translation gives CASSGYRVNSGNT. The CDR3 as a whole reads CASSGYRVNSGNTIYF.

This clone occurred many times. Read coverage stops 3 residues before the CDR3 terminus; the germline J gene supplies the remainder. The chain couples TRBV18 to TRBJ2-7; weak D call: TRBD1 (5 bases). V was shortened by 3 bases and J by 2 bases, with 11 bases between the two germline ends. In germline, CDR1 is KGHSH, CDR2 LQKENI. The CDR3 length is 14 residues. The covered CDR3 bases are TGTGCCAGCTCACCGGCAGGGTCCCCCTACGAG. This encodes CASSPAGSPYE. The full CDR3 protein is CASSPAGSPYEQYF. The full variable domain, rest sourced from reference TRBV18 and TRBJ2-7, is NAGVMQNPRHLVRRRGQEARLRCSPMKGHSHVYWYRQLPEEGLKFMVYLQKENIIDESGMPKERFSAEFPKEGPSILRIQQVVRGDSAAYFCASSPAGSPYEQYFGPGTRLTVT.

This clone was seen repeatedly, ten times or more. The read ends 3 residues shy of where the CDR3 ends; the end is completed using the germline J gene. The chain uses TRBV5-4 and TRBJ1-4; D might be TRBD1 (5 bases). The germline CDR1 and CDR2 sequences are SGHNT and YYREEE (reference sequence). Deletions cut 0 bases from V and 1 base from J, with 7 bases between. The CDR3 extends over 15 amino acids. CDR3 DNA (partial): TGTGCCAGCAGCTTGGGCCAGGGAACTAATGAAAAA. Protein sequence: CASSLGQGTNEK. The complete CDR3 reads CASSLGQGTNEKLFF.

Of note for this clone: The read falls 3 residues short of the CDR3 end, and the missing part is taken from the germline J gene. V gene TRBV19 combines with J gene TRBJ2-4; TRBD1 aligns across 7 bases. The V gene's germline CDR1 is LNHDA and CDR2 SQIVND (reference sequence). The CDR3 is 15 residues long. The CDR3: CASSTFSTGSYGQYF. The sequenced part of the CDR3 DNA is TGTGCCAGTAGTACTTTTTCGACAGGGTCCTATGGT.

In this sample, this clone turned up many times. From the germline J gene comes the end of the CDR3, since the read stops 3 residues before it. The chain links TRBV10-3 to TRBJ2-1; D is perhaps TRBD2 (6 bases). This CDR3 has 13 amino acids. Per the germline V gene, CDR1 is ENHRY and CDR2 is SYGVKD. The V and J ends lost 4 bases and 9 bases respectively, with 13 bases between them. The CDR3 here is CAISGTQEGEQFF. The CDR3 DNA, read in part, is TGTGCCATCAGTGGCACCCAGGAGGGTGAG.